The 24 T cell receptor beta chains below were found in one sample sequenced in a study of response to subunit inactivated influenza vaccine. TCRdb passed the RT-PCR reads through MiXCR, listing each CDR3 protein once. The sample has 160,000 or so distinct CDR3 sequences, approximately 10% seen once. The sample consisted of non-naive T cells sorted from PBMCs, taken around seven weeks after vaccination. All receptors come from a man aged 50-60 years who received an inactivated influenza vaccine.

The chain joins TRBV4-2 to TRBJ2-5; TRBD2 matches 10 bases. V lost 3 bases to trimming and J lost 1 base; unmatched junction nucleotides: 8. CDR1 and CDR2 from the germline V gene are LGHNA and YNFKEQ. The CDR3 is 17 amino acids. The CDR3 protein is CASSQGSSGGGQETQYF. For the CDR3, the DNA is TGTGCCAGCAGCCAGGGTTCTAGCGGGGGAGGCCAAGAGACCCAGTACTTC.

The J gene is TRBJ2-4, the V gene TRBV7-9; TRBD1 matches at 9 bases. The V gene end was trimmed by 2 bases and the J gene end by 5 bases; junction bases not matched to a gene: 7. The CDR3 is 16 residues long. Germline V gene data show CDR1 as SEHNR and CDR2 as FQNEAQ (reference sequence). The CDR3 spells CASSLYRGPRENIQYF. The CDR3 nucleotides are TGTGCCAGCAGCTTATACAGGGGGCCGAGGGAAAACATTCAGTACTTC.

The J gene is TRBJ1-1, the V gene TRBV7-2; D may be TRBD1 (5 bases). Trimming cost V 4 bases and J 0 bases, with 9 bases left between them. Germline V gene sequence: CDR1 SGHTA, CDR2 FQGNSA. The CDR3 is 14 amino acids. CDR3 loop: CASSWGRMNTEAFF. The CDR3 region has the DNA TGTGCCAGCAGCTGGGGACGTATGAACACTGAAGCTTTCTTT.

This clonotype came up many times. This chain connects TRBV7-8 to TRBJ2-4; D is possibly TRBD1 (5 bases). The V and J ends lost 1 base and 0 bases respectively, with 16 bases between them. CDR1 SGHVS and CDR2 FQNEAQ come from the germline V gene. The CDR3 extends over 18 amino acids. The DNA of the CDR3 is TGTGCCAGCAGCTTAGAGGGGCGACGGAGACTAGCCAAAAACATTCAGTACTTC. It encodes CASSLEGRRRLAKNIQYF. Together with reference TRBV7-8 and TRBJ2-4, the CDR3 gives the full variable domain: GAGVSQSPRYKVAKRGQDVALRCDPISGHVSLFWYQQALGQGPEFLTYFQNEAQLDKSGLPSDRFFAERPEGSVSTLKIQRTQQEDSAVYLCASSLEGRRRLAKNIQYFGAGTRLSVL.

This chain links TRBV20-1 with TRBJ2-5, with 11 bases identical to TRBD2. The ends lost 1 base at V and 4 bases at J; junction bases unmatched: 5. The germline gives CDR1 DFQATT, CDR2 SNEGSKA (reference sequence). The CDR3 sequence is 15 residues long. The CDR3 reads CSARAGTSGRETQYF. In nucleotides, the CDR3 is TGCAGTGCTAGAGCCGGGACTAGCGGAAGAGAGACCCAGTACTTC.

The chain has TRBV2 and TRBJ2-7; TRBD1 matches 9 bases. Germline V CDR1 and CDR2: SNHLY, FYNNEI. Trimming at V came to 6 bases and at J to 2 bases, leaving 8 bases not matched to a gene. The CDR3 contains 15 residues. The CDR3 spells CASSVGGQGPYEQYF. The CDR3 DNA sequence: TGTGCCAGCAGCGTTGGGGGACAGGGCCCCTACGAGCAGTACTTC.

This clonotype was seen a handful of times. The genes are TRBV9 and TRBJ2-1, with 10 nucleotides matching TRBD1. Germline-derived CDR1 and CDR2 are SGDLS and YYNGEE. The V and J ends lost 3 bases and 7 bases, in that order; junction bases with no gene match: 10. This CDR3 is built from 16 residues. CDR3 amino acids: CASSAPGQGSGNEQFF. CDR3 in DNA: TGTGCCAGCAGCGCACCGGGACAGGGGTCAGGTAATGAGCAGTTCTTC.

The chain joins TRBV9 to TRBJ1-2, with D perhaps TRBD1 (6 bases). V lost 0 bases, J lost 0 bases, and 24 bases lay in between. Germline V gives CDR1 SGDLS, CDR2 YYNGEE. This CDR3 has 20 amino acids. This chain's CDR3 is CASSVDDASLRTASNYGYTF. CDR3 in DNA: TGTGCCAGCAGCGTAGACGACGCGAGTTTGAGGACAGCCTCTAACTATGGCTACACCTTC.

This clonotype was seen once. The genes are TRBV18 and TRBJ2-7, with D unresolved. With 3 bases removed from V and 3 bases from J, the gap between germline ends came to 12 bases. This CDR3 has 14 amino acids. In germline, CDR1 is KGHSH, CDR2 LQKENI. The CDR3 bases are TGTGCCAGCTCACCCCCGGGCAGCTACTACGAGCAGTACTTC. This sequence encodes CASSPPGSYYEQYF.

J is TRBJ1-2 and V is TRBV5-1, with D perhaps matching TRBD1 (5 bases). Germline V gene lookup returns CDR1 SGHRS and CDR2 YFSETQ. Trimming pared 4 bases from V and 4 bases from J, leaving 20 bases between. This CDR3 comprises 16 residues. CDR3 residues: CASSPEGRVVRYGYTF. CDR3 sequence (DNA): TGCGCCAGCAGCCCGGAGGGCAGGGTGGTTCGCTATGGCTACACCTTC.

This clonotype turned up a few times. A read error may account for a junction end that differs from germline. The chain employs TRBV6-6 and TRBJ1-1; 8 bases map to TRBD1. The CDR3 is made up of 12 amino acids. Germline assignment: CDR1 MNHNY and CDR2 SVGAGI (reference sequence). This chain's CDR3 is CASSYFQGAVTF. The CDR3 region has the DNA TGTGCCAGCAGTTATTTTCAGGGGGCGGTGACCTTT.

This clonotype was found many times. This chain links TRBV20-1 with TRBJ2-1; 13 bases map to TRBD2. This CDR3 spans 14 amino acids. V was pared by 7 bases and J by 2 bases, with 2 bases of the junction left unmatched. Germline CDR1 and CDR2: DFQATT and SNEGSKA (reference sequence). The CDR3 coding sequence is TGCAGTGGGACTAGCGGGGGTACCTACAATGAGCAGTTCTTC. It yields the protein CSGTSGGTYNEQFF.

In its sample, this clonotype was seen many times. The V call is TRBV6-1, the J call TRBJ2-2, with 12 bases lining up with TRBD1. The CDR3 is 16 residues long. J was trimmed by 5 bases and V by 6 bases; bases with no gene match: 7. Germline values: CDR1 MNHNS, CDR2 SASEGT. Here the CDR3 reads CASRTGTGGGTGELFF. The DNA of the CDR3 is TGTGCCAGCAGAACCGGGACAGGGGGCGGTACCGGGGAGCTGTTTTTT.

A few counts support this clonotype. The rearrangement uses TRBV24-1 and TRBJ2-1; no clear D. There are 14 residues in the CDR3. Germline CDR1 reads KGHDR; CDR2 reads SFDVKD. V was clipped by 7 bases and J by 0 bases, with 9 bases between them. The CDR3 is CATSGRSSYNEQFF. The CDR3 coding sequence is TGTGCCACCAGCGGAAGGAGCTCCTACAATGAGCAGTTCTTC.

This clonotype was counted many times. V gene TRBV5-6 combines with J gene TRBJ2-3; 10 bases agree with TRBD1. Germline-derived CDR1 and CDR2 are SGHDT and YYEEEE. The CDR3 sequence is 17 residues long. The ends lost 0 bases at V and 4 bases at J; junction bases unmatched: 8. This chain's CDR3 is CASSLGTGGTHADTQYF. CDR3 coding DNA: TGTGCCAGCAGCTTGGGGACAGGGGGGACGCACGCAGATACGCAGTATTTT.

This clonotype was counted between two and nine times. The chain is built from TRBV7-2 and TRBJ1-5; no definite D call. Per germline, CDR1 SGHTA and CDR2 FQGNSA. The CDR3 is 15 residues long. The V and J ends lost 5 bases and 1 base respectively, with 12 bases between them. The CDR3 sequence is CASSPGPPSNQPQHF. The CDR3 DNA reads as TGTGCCAGCAGCCCTGGACCTCCGAGCAATCAGCCCCAGCATTTT.

The rearrangement uses TRBV29-1 and TRBJ2-5, with D perhaps TRBD1 (6 bases). The CDR3 runs to 11 residues. CDR1 and CDR2 from the germline V gene are SQVTM and ANQGSEA. Trimming cost V 8 bases and J 5 bases, with 12 bases left between them. The DNA for the CDR3 is TGCAGCATACAGGGAATGGAGACCCAGTACTTC. Translating gives CSIQGMETQYF.

This sequence joins TRBV28 and TRBJ2-7, with 7 bases fitting TRBD2. Losses at the gene ends were 1 base for V and 4 bases for J; bases not matched to a gene: 16. The germline V gene has CDR1 MDHEN and CDR2 SYDVKM. The CDR3 sequence is 18 residues long. The CDR3 here is CASSLSLGLGSGEYEQYF. CDR3 bases: TGTGCCAGCAGTTTATCCCTGGGCCTTGGGAGCGGGGAGTACGAGCAGTACTTC.

Details on this clonotype: The junction and the germline gene differ at one end; a read error may be behind it. This sequence joins TRBV4-2 and TRBJ1-5, with no clear D. The CDR3 has 15 residues. Per germline, CDR1 LGHNA and CDR2 YNFKEQ. CDR3 protein: CASSQDAGGKQPQHF. As DNA, the CDR3 is TGTGCCAGCAGCCAAGATGCCGGAGGCAAACAGCCCCAGCATTTT.

This clonotype was counted a few times. This sequence joins TRBV28 and TRBJ1-4, with D maybe TRBD1 (5 bases). Germline CDR1 and CDR2: MDHEN and SYDVKM. Trimming removed 8 bases at V and 5 bases at J, with 18 bases between. The CDR3 loop spans 15 amino acids. The CDR3 is CASQGTGARNEKLFF. CDR3 in DNA: TGTGCCAGCCAAGGGACCGGGGCGAGGAATGAAAAACTGTTTTTT.

This clonotype has more than one count but fewer than ten. The rearrangement links TRBV6-1 to TRBJ1-1; D not certain. Germline CDR1 reads MNHNS; CDR2 reads SASEGT. The ends were cut back, 5 bases at V and 6 bases at J, with 13 bases in the middle. There are 13 residues in the CDR3. The CDR3 spells CASSRPGISEAFF. The CDR3 region has the DNA TGTGCCAGCAGTCGGCCGGGGATATCTGAAGCTTTCTTT.

V is TRBV11-2 and J is TRBJ1-2; D is unclear. There are 15 residues in the CDR3. Germline CDR1 and CDR2: SGHAT and FQNNGV. Trimming cost V 0 bases and J 0 bases, with 8 bases left between them. The CDR3 nucleotides are TGTGCCAGCAGCTTAGATCCAGGAGCTAACTATGGCTACACCTTC. This gives the protein CASSLDPGANYGYTF. The full variable domain, its missing parts supplied by reference TRBV11-2 and TRBJ1-2, is EAGVAQSPRYKIIEKRQSVAFWCNPISGHATLYWYQQILGQGPKLLIQFQNNGVVDDSQLPKDRFSAERLKGVDSTLKIQPAKLEDSAVYLCASSLDPGANYGYTFGSGTRLTVV.

The chain recombines TRBV4-2 with TRBJ1-3; TRBD1 aligns across 8 bases. After removal of 0 bases from V and 0 bases from J, the junction contained 7 bases not matched to a gene. The germline V gene has CDR1 LGHNA and CDR2 YNFKEQ. The CDR3 has 18 residues. This CDR3 reads CASSQDGTGGISGNTIYF. The CDR3 nucleotides read TGTGCCAGCAGCCAAGATGGGACAGGCGGGATCTCTGGAAACACCATATATTTT.

This rearrangement joins TRBV5-5 to TRBJ2-1; D gene ambiguous. CDR1 and CDR2 (germline): SGHKS, YYEKEE (reference sequence). V lost 6 bases to trimming and J lost 2 bases, with 18 bases between them. This CDR3 region has 16 residues. Here the CDR3 reads CASIIGPTQTYNEQFF. CDR3 bases: TGTGCCAGCATCATAGGACCTACTCAAACCTACAATGAGCAGTTCTTC.